The 18 T cell receptor beta chains below all came from one sample that was sequenced in a study of blood T cell repertoires in COVID-19. This table comes from immunoSEQ multiplex PCR, and its TCRdb copy is limited to in-frame clones, with some not included. The sample holds fewer than 450,000 clones, about 90% seen once. Sequencing input: PBMCs or T cells enriched from blood (not recorded which). All receptors derive from a woman aged 25 to 45 who had recovered from COVID-19.

The genes are TRBV11-2 and TRBJ1-6, with D possibly being TRBD1 (5 bases). The V gene's germline CDR1 is SGHAT and CDR2 FQNNGV. The length of the CDR3 is 17 residues. With 1 base removed from V and 0 bases from J, the gap between germline ends came to 10 bases. CDR3 residues: CASSLAGQGSYNSPLHF. The CDR3 nucleotides read TGTGCCAGCAGCTTAGCAGGACAAGGCTCCTATAATTCACCCCTCCACTTT.

The rearrangement uses TRBV28 and TRBJ1-1, with 7 bases that match TRBD1. The CDR3 contains 14 residues. The V segment lost 6 bases and the J segment 2 bases; nucleotides outside the gene matches: 6. Germline CDR1 is MDHEN and CDR2 is SYDVKM. CDR3 DNA: TGTGCCAGCAGCGTTACAGGGGTTAACACTGAAGCTTTCTTT. The encoded protein is CASSVTGVNTEAFF.

This clone was seen once. The rearrangement joins TRBV5-1 to TRBJ1-3; D gene ambiguous. V gave up 4 bases and J gave up 3 bases, with 14 bases separating them. The CDR3 sequence is 15 residues long. Germline assignment: CDR1 SGHRS and CDR2 YFSETQ. CDR3 nucleotides: TGCGCCAGCAGCGTTTCGGGTGGAAGTGGAAACACCATATATTTT. Its translation: CASSVSGGSGNTIYF.

The CDR3 DNA follows: TGTGCCAGCAGTTACCACAGGACTGGAAACACCATATATTTT. Translated: CASSYHRTGNTIYF. The chain has TRBV6-5 and TRBJ1-3, with TRBD1 as a possible D gene (5 bases). The CDR3 is made up of 14 amino acids. V was shortened by 2 bases and J by 2 bases, with 7 bases between the two germline ends. Germline V CDR1 and CDR2: MNHEY, SVGAGI.

This chain connects TRBV6-5 to TRBJ2-1; tentatively, D is TRBD1 (6 bases). Trimming pared 7 bases from V and 1 base from J, leaving 14 bases between. The V gene's germline CDR1 is MNHEY and CDR2 SVGAGI. The CDR3 is 15 residues long. CDR3 nucleotides: TGTGCCAGCACCTCAGGGGCAGGGTCCTACAATGAGCAGTTCTTC. Translating it yields CASTSGAGSYNEQFF.

For the CDR3, the DNA is TGCGCCAGCAGCTTATCTAGCGGGGGAGAGACCCAGTACTTC. Protein sequence: CASSLSSGGETQYF. The genes are TRBV5-1 and TRBJ2-5; 10 bases fit TRBD2. The CDR3 covers 14 residues. Germline lookup yields CDR1 SGHRS and CDR2 YFSETQ. Trimming at V came to 2 bases and at J to 4 bases, leaving 2 bases not matched to a gene. The full variable domain, its missing parts supplied by reference TRBV5-1 and TRBJ2-5, is KAGVTQTPRYLIKTRGQQVTLSCSPISGHRSVSWYQQTPGQGLQFLFEYFSETQRNKGNFPGRFSGRQFSNSRSEMNVSTLELGDSALYLCASSLSSGGETQYFGPGTRLLVL.

The rearrangement uses TRBV7-2 and TRBJ1-1; 7 bases line up with TRBD1. Germline assignment: CDR1 SGHTA and CDR2 FQGNSA. This CDR3 is 15 amino acids long. J gave up 0 bases and V 6 bases, and 7 bases lay outside the gene matches. CDR3 sequence (DNA): TGTGCCAGCAGTCGTTCAGGGGGTATGAACACTGAAGCTTTCTTT. Residues: CASSRSGGMNTEAFF.

The rearrangement uses TRBV15 and TRBJ1-1, with D perhaps TRBD1 (6 bases). Germline V CDR1 and CDR2: LNHNV, YYDKDF (reference sequence). V lost 9 bases to trimming and J lost 1 base, with 12 bases between them. This CDR3 spans 13 amino acids. The CDR3 sequence: CATSGARNTEAFF. CDR3 bases: TGTGCCACGTCAGGGGCGAGGAACACTGAAGCTTTCTTT.

The V and J genes are TRBV11-2 and TRBJ2-5; 9 positions match TRBD2. Trimming removed 5 bases from V and 1 base from J; junction bases left unmatched: 8. This CDR3 has 16 residues. CDR1 is SGHAT and CDR2 is FQNNGV in the germline V gene. CDR3 in DNA: TGTGCCAGCAGCCCCAGACTAGCGGTCTCCCAAGAGACCCAGTACTTC. Its protein is CASSPRLAVSQETQYF.

This clone was observed a few times. This chain joins TRBV7-8 and TRBJ1-1; D unclear. V was trimmed by 5 bases and J by 5 bases, leaving 9 bases between them. Germline lookup yields CDR1 SGHVS and CDR2 FQNEAQ. The CDR3 has 12 amino acids. CDR3 protein: CASSPALTEAFF. In DNA form, the CDR3 reads TGTGCCAGCAGCCCAGCCCTGACTGAAGCTTTCTTT.

This chain uses TRBV28 with TRBJ2-7; 7 positions agree with TRBD1. The CDR3 sequence is 15 residues long. Trimming took 8 bases from V and 6 from J; bases not matched to a gene: 16. From germline, CDR1 is MDHEN and CDR2 SYDVKM. Here the CDR3 DNA reads TGTGCCAGCCCCCCCACGACAGGGTCCTTGGGCGAGCAGTACTTC. Protein product: CASPPTTGSLGEQYF.

This clone was observed many times. This rearrangement joins TRBV7-9 to TRBJ1-1, with D uncertain. Germline assignment: CDR1 SEHNR and CDR2 FQNEAQ (reference sequence). There are 14 residues in the CDR3. Trimming left V 6 bases short and J 2 bases short, with 13 bases between. CDR3 DNA: TGTGCCAGCAGGGCGGGAGGGATCAACACTGAAGCTTTCTTT. Translation gives CASRAGGINTEAFF.

The chain is built from TRBV5-1 and TRBJ1-2; 7 bases align to TRBD1. V shed 4 bases and J 4 bases; nucleotides not matched to a gene: 13. CDR1 is SGHRS and CDR2 is YFSETQ in the germline V gene. The CDR3 is made up of 16 amino acids. DNA of the CDR3: TGCGCCAGCAGCCCGAACCCGGGGACAGATCTCTATGGCTACACCTTC. Its translation is CASSPNPGTDLYGYTF.

The gene calls are TRBV19 and TRBJ1-2; weak D call: TRBD1 (5 bases). The V end was cut by 11 bases, the J end by 8 bases, with 18 bases between. The CDR3 is 12 amino acids. Germline loops: CDR1 LNHDA, CDR2 SQIVND (reference sequence). This chain's CDR3 is CASDTGGFGYTF. The CDR3 DNA is TGTGCCTCCGACACGGGGGGTTTCGGCTACACCTTC.

The rearrangement links TRBV3-1 (or the pseudogene TRBV3-2) to TRBJ1-1; TRBD1 matches at 9 bases. J lost 10 bases, V lost 4 bases, and 16 bases had no gene match. CDR3 length: 16 residues. Germline V gives CDR1 LGHDT, CDR2 YNNKEL (reference sequence). CDR3 protein: CASSPTPGQGPDGAFF. The CDR3 coding sequence is TGTGCCAGCAGCCCGACCCCTGGACAGGGGCCCGACGGAGCTTTCTTT.

The V call is TRBV7-2, the J call TRBJ1-2; 7 nucleotides line up with TRBD1. The CDR3 covers 15 residues. J lost 5 bases, V lost 5 bases, and 11 bases had no gene match. Germline CDR1 SGHTA, CDR2 FQGNSA. The CDR3: CASSPLGGDGYGYTF. The CDR3 region has the DNA TGTGCCAGCAGCCCGTTAGGGGGCGATGGATATGGCTACACCTTC.

The CDR3 spells CASSEARPGSYTF. The CDR3 DNA sequence: TGTGCCAGCAGTGAAGCCCGCCCAGGGTCCTACACCTTC. V gene TRBV6-1 combines with J gene TRBJ1-2; tentative D call: TRBD1 (5 bases). This CDR3 spans 13 amino acids. V dropped 0 bases and J dropped 10 bases, with 12 bases sitting between them. Per the germline V gene, CDR1 is MNHNS and CDR2 is SASEGT.

This sequence joins TRBV9 and TRBJ2-1, with TRBD2 identical over 14 bases. Losses at the gene ends were 5 bases for V and 5 bases for J; bases not matched to a gene: 12. The CDR3 is 18 residues long. Germline-derived CDR1 and CDR2 are SGDLS and YYNGEE. CDR3 nucleotides: TGTGCCAGCAGTGACCGACTAGCGGGGGGGCCGAGGAACAATGAGCAGTTCTTC. Amino acids: CASSDRLAGGPRNNEQFF.